One TCR beta chain is described in this entry. The data belong to a study of blood T cell repertoires in COVID-19. Study overall: Whether acute or convalescent, the COVID-19 samples came from the United States, Italy and Spain. T cells, B-cell-depleted T cells, or PBMCs provided the cDNA or gDNA that served as material.

The CDR3 has 15 amino acids. Germline V lookup: CDR1 SGDLS, CDR2 YYNGEE. V was pared by 3 bases and J by 1 base, with 3 bases of the junction left unmatched. Seattle patient enrollment occurred during active infection, with longitudinal follow-up thereafter. Under the authors' procedure: Scientists estimated how many nucleated cells there were by amplifying reference gene primers. Measured with immunoSEQ multiplex PCR; TCRdb has only the in-frame clones, and not every one. V and J calls and clone size come straight from that table; D and trimming were deduced from the DNA. The data show 250,000 to 350,000 clones, 90% seen once.

Source material: peripheral blood. The clonotype comes from a woman between 50 and 59 years old with COVID-19, enrolled during active disease. The rearrangement links TRBV9 to TRBJ2-1; TRBD1 matches 8 bases. The CDR3 loop is CASSETGGSYNEQFF. CDR3 coding DNA: TGTGCCAGCAGCGAAACAGGGGGATCCTACAATGAGCAGTTCTTC.